This is a list of T cell receptor beta chains from one sample in a study of T-cell reconstitution after alpha-beta-depleted transplantation in children. TCRdb analysed the PCR reads with MiXCR anew, one entry per CDR3 protein. The table has a few hundred thousand distinct CDR3 sequences, 8.5% to 10% seen once. The sample was PBMCs from the stem cell graft donor, taken from the stem cell graft. These receptors came from a human donor who donated a stem cell graft to a child with acute lymphoblastic leukemia. The CDR3 runs from the conserved cysteine through the conserved F or W. Fields, in order: D gene, J gene, V gene, clone size, CDR3 protein, CDR3 DNA. A D gene is named only where the DNA matches it firmly. The size of a clone is reported for some rows only, either as once, few or many, or as a class for expanded clones.

D gene: TRBD2
J gene: TRBJ2-3
V gene: TRBV20-1
clone size: few
CDR3 protein: CSARNRPGLAGSTDTQYF
CDR3 DNA: TGCAGTGCTAGAAACCGACCGGGACTAGCGGGGAGCACAGATACGCAGTATTTT

D gene: NA
J gene: TRBJ1-4
V gene: TRBV5-1
clone size: many
CDR3 protein: CASSAGTAATNEKLFF
CDR3 DNA: TGCGCCAGCAGCGCCGGGACGGCTGCAACTAATGAAAAACTGTTTTTT

D gene: TRBD2
J gene: TRBJ2-1
V gene: TRBV12-3/TRBV12-4
clone size: NA
CDR3 protein: CASSPRTSGTGNEQFF
CDR3 DNA: TGTGCCAGCAGTCCGCGGACTAGCGGGACGGGAAATGAGCAGTTCTTC

D gene: NA
J gene: TRBJ2-1
V gene: TRBV2
clone size: few
CDR3 protein: CASSEAETPGREQFF
CDR3 DNA: TGTGCCAGCAGTGAAGCGGAGACGCCAGGGCGAGAGCAGTTCTTC

D gene: NA
J gene: TRBJ1-5
V gene: TRBV5-5
clone size: few
CDR3 protein: CASSLKGIPEGNQPQHF
CDR3 DNA: TGTGCCAGCAGCTTGAAGGGGATACCTGAGGGCAATCAGCCCCAGCATTTT

D gene: TRBD1
J gene: TRBJ2-7
V gene: TRBV12-3/TRBV12-4
clone size: many
CDR3 protein: CASTPGQIRSYEQYF
CDR3 DNA: TGTGCCAGCACTCCGGGACAGATACGTTCCTACGAGCAGTACTTC

D gene: NA
J gene: TRBJ1-6
V gene: TRBV6-2/TRBV6-3
clone size: NA
CDR3 protein: CASSYQGYGPLHF
CDR3 DNA: TGTGCCAGCAGTTACCAGGGGTATGGGCCCCTCCACTTT

D gene: NA
J gene: TRBJ1-2
V gene: TRBV7-9
clone size: few
CDR3 protein: CASIELSDNPAYTF
CDR3 DNA: TGTGCCAGCATCGAGCTATCGGACAACCCTGCTTACACCTTC

D gene: NA
J gene: TRBJ1-2
V gene: TRBV7-9
clone size: many
CDR3 protein: CASSPAERNYGYTF
CDR3 DNA: TGTGCCAGCAGCCCCGCAGAACGTAACTATGGCTACACCTTC

D gene: NA
J gene: TRBJ1-4
V gene: TRBV20-1
clone size: NA
CDR3 protein: CSATGTGNEKLFF
CDR3 DNA: TGCAGTGCCACCGGGACGGGGAATGAAAAACTGTTTTTT

D gene: NA
J gene: TRBJ1-6
V gene: TRBV12-3/TRBV12-4
clone size: few
CDR3 protein: CASSLGSTPLHF
CDR3 DNA: TGTGCCAGCAGTTTGGGCTCGACACCCCTCCACTTT

D gene: TRBD1
J gene: TRBJ1-2
V gene: TRBV12-3/TRBV12-4
clone size: many
CDR3 protein: CASSPDRVWGYTF
CDR3 DNA: TGTGCCAGCAGCCCGGACAGGGTCTGGGGCTACACCTTC

D gene: NA
J gene: TRBJ2-7
V gene: TRBV20-1
clone size: few
CDR3 protein: CSARDYQGTYEQYF
CDR3 DNA: TGCAGTGCTAGAGATTACCAGGGAACCTACGAGCAGTACTTC

D gene: NA
J gene: TRBJ1-5
V gene: TRBV7-8
clone size: NA
CDR3 protein: CASSLKGGKGQPQHF
CDR3 DNA: TGTGCCAGCAGCTTAAAAGGGGGAAAGGGTCAGCCCCAGCATTTT

D gene: NA
J gene: TRBJ1-1
V gene: TRBV10-3
clone size: many
CDR3 protein: CAISESMDTEAFF
CDR3 DNA: TGTGCCATCAGTGAGTCTATGGACACTGAAGCTTTCTTT

D gene: NA
J gene: TRBJ1-2
V gene: TRBV5-6
clone size: few
CDR3 protein: CASSSLTFGDENWYTF
CDR3 DNA: TGTGCCAGCAGCTCCCTAACCTTTGGGGATGAAAATTGGTACACCTTC

D gene: TRBD1
J gene: TRBJ1-5
V gene: TRBV5-1
clone size: few
CDR3 protein: CASSLEGQGGQPQHF
CDR3 DNA: TGCGCCAGCAGCTTGGAGGGGCAGGGGGGTCAGCCCCAGCATTTT

D gene: NA
J gene: TRBJ1-1
V gene: TRBV20-1
clone size: NA
CDR3 protein: CSASGGAPPNGEAFF
CDR3 DNA: TGCAGTGCTAGTGGGGGCGCCCCTCCGAACGGTGAAGCTTTCTTT

D gene: NA
J gene: TRBJ1-2
V gene: TRBV7-2
clone size: few
CDR3 protein: CASSLGSGDTYGYTF
CDR3 DNA: TGTGCCAGCAGCTTAGGGTCAGGGGACACCTATGGCTACACCTTC

D gene: NA
J gene: TRBJ2-7
V gene: TRBV20-1
clone size: few
CDR3 protein: CSARDRRRGGEQYF
CDR3 DNA: TGCAGTGCTAGAGATCGGAGGAGGGGTGGCGAGCAGTACTTC

D gene: TRBD2
J gene: TRBJ2-3
V gene: TRBV7-2
clone size: NA
CDR3 protein: CASSSLAGGFTDTQYF
CDR3 DNA: TGTGCCAGCAGCTCTCTAGCGGGGGGGTTTACAGATACGCAGTATTTT

D gene: NA
J gene: TRBJ2-1
V gene: TRBV12-3/TRBV12-4
clone size: many
CDR3 protein: CASSLDGAEGVNEQFF
CDR3 DNA: TGTGCCAGCAGTTTAGACGGAGCGGAGGGAGTCAATGAGCAGTTCTTC

D gene: TRBD1
J gene: TRBJ1-1
V gene: TRBV11-1
clone size: NA
CDR3 protein: CASSTTPMTGQPNTEAFF
CDR3 DNA: TGTGCCAGCAGCACGACCCCGATGACGGGACAGCCGAACACTGAAGCTTTCTTT

D gene: NA
J gene: TRBJ2-7
V gene: TRBV7-2
clone size: NA
CDR3 protein: CASSLNRGYEQYF
CDR3 DNA: TGTGCCAGCAGCTTGAACCGGGGATACGAGCAGTACTTC

D gene: TRBD1
J gene: TRBJ1-2
V gene: TRBV5-1
clone size: NA
CDR3 protein: CASSPGGTGYLVGYTF
CDR3 DNA: TGCGCCAGCAGCCCGGGGGGGACAGGGTATTTGGTCGGCTACACCTTC

D gene: TRBD1
J gene: TRBJ2-7
V gene: TRBV2
clone size: few
CDR3 protein: CASTLRTGGYEQYF
CDR3 DNA: TGTGCCAGCACCCTAAGGACAGGGGGCTACGAGCAGTACTTC

D gene: NA
J gene: TRBJ1-4
V gene: TRBV5-1
clone size: many
CDR3 protein: CASSSDGQNEKLFF
CDR3 DNA: TGCGCCAGCAGCTCGGACGGACAAAATGAAAAACTGTTTTTT

D gene: NA
J gene: TRBJ1-5
V gene: TRBV5-6
clone size: many
CDR3 protein: CASSFGPGGNQPQHF
CDR3 DNA: TGTGCCAGCAGCTTCGGGCCCGGGGGCAATCAGCCCCAGCATTTT

D gene: NA
J gene: TRBJ1-4
V gene: TRBV5-1
clone size: few
CDR3 protein: CASRSMEGTNEKLFF
CDR3 DNA: TGCGCCAGCAGATCCATGGAGGGCACTAATGAAAAACTGTTTTTT

D gene: TRBD2
J gene: TRBJ2-1
V gene: TRBV9
clone size: few
CDR3 protein: CASSNPSGVSSYNEQFF
CDR3 DNA: TGTGCCAGCAGCAACCCCAGCGGGGTGAGCTCCTACAATGAGCAGTTCTTC

D gene: NA
J gene: TRBJ1-1
V gene: TRBV18
clone size: NA
CDR3 protein: CASSLIEDTEAFF
CDR3 DNA: TGTGCCAGCTCACTCATTGAGGACACTGAAGCTTTCTTT

D gene: TRBD1
J gene: TRBJ1-4
V gene: TRBV2
clone size: few
CDR3 protein: CASSRDRGHEKLFF
CDR3 DNA: TGTGCCAGCAGTAGGGACAGGGGGCATGAAAAACTGTTTTTT

D gene: NA
J gene: TRBJ2-2
V gene: TRBV5-1
clone size: few
CDR3 protein: CASSFGTSGELFF
CDR3 DNA: TGCGCCAGCAGCTTTGGGACCTCCGGGGAGCTGTTTTTT

D gene: TRBD1
J gene: TRBJ2-1
V gene: TRBV29-1
clone size: few
CDR3 protein: CSGGVSGTGVYNEQFF
CDR3 DNA: TGCAGCGGCGGAGTCTCCGGGACAGGGGTTTACAATGAGCAGTTCTTC

D gene: NA
J gene: TRBJ1-2
V gene: TRBV4-3
clone size: few
CDR3 protein: CASSQDLRSRAEGYGYTF
CDR3 DNA: TGCGCCAGCAGCCAAGATCTCAGAAGCCGGGCTGAGGGCTATGGCTACACCTTC

D gene: NA
J gene: TRBJ2-1
V gene: TRBV29-1
clone size: few
CDR3 protein: CSIEDIGTGQFF
CDR3 DNA: TGCAGCATTGAAGATATAGGGACCGGGCAGTTCTTC

D gene: NA
J gene: TRBJ2-7
V gene: TRBV5-1
clone size: NA
CDR3 protein: CASSLVRDEQYF
CDR3 DNA: TGCGCCAGCAGCTTGGTTAGGGACGAGCAGTACTTC

D gene: NA
J gene: TRBJ2-5
V gene: TRBV9
clone size: few
CDR3 protein: CASSKSSGIQETQYF
CDR3 DNA: TGTGCCAGCAGCAAATCCTCCGGGATCCAAGAGACCCAGTACTTC

D gene: TRBD1
J gene: TRBJ2-5
V gene: TRBV3-1
clone size: many
CDR3 protein: CASSQWRQGEETQYF
CDR3 DNA: TGTGCCAGCAGCCAATGGAGACAGGGGGAAGAGACCCAGTACTTC

D gene: TRBD1
J gene: TRBJ1-1
V gene: TRBV4-2
clone size: few
CDR3 protein: CASSQDLTGSNTEAFF
CDR3 DNA: TGTGCCAGCAGCCAAGATTTGACAGGGTCGAACACTGAAGCTTTCTTT

D gene: TRBD1
J gene: TRBJ1-1
V gene: TRBV5-1
clone size: NA
CDR3 protein: CASSKFRGANTEAFF
CDR3 DNA: TGCGCCAGCAGCAAGTTCAGGGGGGCAAACACTGAAGCTTTCTTT

D gene: TRBD2
J gene: TRBJ2-3
V gene: TRBV11-2
clone size: many
CDR3 protein: CASSLSGGSTDTQYF
CDR3 DNA: TGTGCCAGCAGCTTGTCGGGGGGGAGCACAGATACGCAGTATTTT

D gene: TRBD1
J gene: TRBJ2-2
V gene: TRBV12-3/TRBV12-4
clone size: many
CDR3 protein: CASSSDRGSGELFF
CDR3 DNA: TGTGCCAGCAGTTCGGACAGGGGGTCCGGGGAGCTGTTTTTT

D gene: NA
J gene: TRBJ1-1
V gene: TRBV27
clone size: many
CDR3 protein: CASSLAANTEAFF
CDR3 DNA: TGTGCCAGCAGTTTAGCAGCAAACACTGAAGCTTTCTTT

D gene: NA
J gene: TRBJ2-4
V gene: TRBV5-1
clone size: many
CDR3 protein: CASSLDLSTQYF
CDR3 DNA: TGCGCCAGCAGCTTGGATTTGTCAACTCAGTACTTC

D gene: NA
J gene: TRBJ2-5
V gene: TRBV10-2
clone size: NA
CDR3 protein: CASSATVGLETQYF
CDR3 DNA: TGCGCCAGCAGTGCCACAGTGGGGTTGGAGACCCAGTACTTC

D gene: TRBD1
J gene: TRBJ2-1
V gene: TRBV6-1
clone size: few
CDR3 protein: CASSQTGEYNEQFF
CDR3 DNA: TGTGCCAGCAGCCAGACAGGGGAATACAATGAGCAGTTCTTC

D gene: TRBD1
J gene: TRBJ1-5
V gene: TRBV10-3
clone size: few
CDR3 protein: CAISVDRVEPQHF
CDR3 DNA: TGTGCCATCAGTGTAGACAGGGTTGAGCCCCAGCATTTT

D gene: NA
J gene: TRBJ1-5
V gene: TRBV12-3/TRBV12-4
clone size: NA
CDR3 protein: CASSTGRIGGNQPQHF
CDR3 DNA: TGTGCCAGCAGCACGGGACGGATCGGGGGCAATCAGCCCCAGCATTTT

D gene: TRBD1
J gene: TRBJ1-2
V gene: TRBV12-3/TRBV12-4
clone size: NA
CDR3 protein: CASSHRGLGYGYTF
CDR3 DNA: TGTGCCAGCAGCCACAGGGGGTTAGGCTATGGCTACACCTTC

D gene: TRBD1
J gene: TRBJ2-1
V gene: TRBV6-2/TRBV6-3
clone size: few
CDR3 protein: CASSRHTGTGGRQFF
CDR3 DNA: TGTGCCAGCAGTCGTCATACCGGGACAGGTGGTAGACAGTTCTTC

D gene: NA
J gene: TRBJ1-2
V gene: TRBV20-1
clone size: NA
CDR3 protein: CSARAPTQGGYTF
CDR3 DNA: TGCAGTGCTAGAGCCCCGACCCAAGGGGGCTACACCTTC

D gene: NA
J gene: TRBJ2-5
V gene: TRBV29-1
clone size: NA
CDR3 protein: CSVWSGPWTQYF
CDR3 DNA: TGCAGCGTTTGGTCAGGGCCGTGGACCCAGTACTTC